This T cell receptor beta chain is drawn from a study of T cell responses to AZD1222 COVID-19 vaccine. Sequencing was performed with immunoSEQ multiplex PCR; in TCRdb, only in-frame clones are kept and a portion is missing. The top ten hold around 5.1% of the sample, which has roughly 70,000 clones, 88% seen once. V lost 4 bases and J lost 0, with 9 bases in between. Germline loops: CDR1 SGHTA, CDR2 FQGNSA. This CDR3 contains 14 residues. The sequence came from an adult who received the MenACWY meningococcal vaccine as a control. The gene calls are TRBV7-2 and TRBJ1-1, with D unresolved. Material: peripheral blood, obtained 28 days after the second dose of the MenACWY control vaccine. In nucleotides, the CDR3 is TGTGCCAGCAGCTCTAGGACGGTGAACACTGAAGCTTTCTTT. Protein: CASSSRTVNTEAFF.